Listed below are T cell receptor beta chains from one sample, sequenced in a study of shared clonotypes between healthy human individuals. Clones were read by immunoSEQ multiplex PCR, and TCRdb kept only the in-frame ones, dropping some. There are roughly 700,000 clones in the sample; about 74% occur only once, and 1.5% to 2% lies in the top ten. Sequencing was performed on memory CD4+ T cells sorted from blood. All receptors derive from a woman in her 30s in good health. CDR3s include the opening cysteine and the closing phenylalanine or tryptophan. The D gene is left open where the match is weak. Size tells how often a clone was seen (once, few, many) or the class of an expanded clone, and some rows leave it out.

v_call,clone_size,d_call,j_call,cdr3_aa,cdr3_nt
TRBV28,once,TRBD2,TRBJ2-7,CASSSLGSGGNEQYF,TGTGCCAGCAGTTCCCTCGGGTCGGGAGGGAACGAGCAGTACTTC
TRBV18,.,.,TRBJ1-4,CASSRGANNEKLFF,TGTGCCAGCTCAAGAGGGGCCAATAATGAAAAACTGTTTTTT
TRBV13,many,.,TRBJ2-5,CASSRRGGGQETQYF,TGTGCCAGCAGCCGCAGGGGAGGGGGCCAAGAGACCCAGTACTTC
TRBV21-1,many,.,TRBJ1-4,CASSGEGTEKLFF,TGTGCCAGCAGCGGGGAGGGAACAGAAAAACTGTTTTTT
TRBV18,.,.,TRBJ2-7,CASSPRDGTRSYEQYF,TGTGCCAGCTCACCACGGGACGGGACACGGTCCTACGAGCAGTACTTC
TRBV19,.,TRBD1,TRBJ2-1,CASSGTGGSSYNEQFF,TGTGCCAGTAGCGGGACAGGGGGAAGCTCCTACAATGAGCAGTTCTTC
TRBV5-5,.,TRBD1,TRBJ2-7,CASSLLPGQGSYQYF,TGTGCCAGCAGCTTACTCCCGGGACAGGGGTCCTATCAGTACTTC
TRBV5-4,.,.,TRBJ2-2,CASSLGGTAAGELFF,TGTGCCAGCAGCTTAGGCGGGACGGCCGCCGGGGAGCTGTTTTTT
TRBV19,.,.,TRBJ2-3,CASSIGGTRTDTQYF,TGTGCCAGTAGTATAGGAGGCACACGCACAGATACGCAGTATTTT
TRBV19,.,.,TRBJ2-2,CASSIGRNTGELFF,TGTGCCAGTAGTATCGGCAGAAACACCGGGGAGCTGTTTTTT
TRBV25-1,once,.,TRBJ2-5,CASSELDREVTQYF,TGTGCCAGCAGTGAATTAGATAGGGAGGTGACCCAGTACTTC
TRBV10-3,many,.,TRBJ2-5,CAISEAGAQETQYF,TGTGCCATCAGTGAGGCGGGGGCTCAAGAGACCCAGTACTTC
TRBV6-5,.,.,TRBJ2-7,CASSYTVSYEQYF,TGTGCCAGCAGTTACACAGTTTCCTACGAGCAGTACTTC
TRBV6-5,.,.,TRBJ2-3,CASSYSGTRPTDTQYF,TGTGCCAGCAGTTACTCCGGCACTAGGCCCACAGATACGCAGTATTTT
TRBV6-5,.,TRBD2,TRBJ2-7,CASSYTIAGGVDEQYF,TGTGCCAGCAGTTACACTATAGCGGGAGGAGTCGACGAGCAGTACTTC
TRBV7-9,.,.,TRBJ2-3,CASSPPRVSDTQYF,TGTGCCAGCAGCCCCCCCCGGGTATCAGATACGCAGTATTTT
TRBV5-1,.,.,TRBJ2-7,CASSLEGRGRYEQYF,TGCGCCAGCAGCTTGGAGGGCAGGGGACGCTACGAGCAGTACTTC
TRBV7-9,.,TRBD2,TRBJ2-7,CASSGLRVYEQYF,TGTGCCAGCTCGGGACTAAGAGTCTACGAGCAGTACTTC
TRBV5-1,.,.,TRBJ1-1,CASSLGAGDTEAFF,TGCGCCAGCAGCTTGGGGGCGGGAGACACTGAAGCTTTCTTT
TRBV4-1,.,TRBD2,TRBJ2-3,CASSQEMATSGTDTQYF,TGCGCCAGCAGCCAAGAAATGGCGACTAGCGGCACAGATACGCAGTATTTT
TRBV7-3,.,.,TRBJ2-3,CASSATTTDTQYF,TGTGCCAGCAGCGCAACCACGACGGATACGCAGTATTTT
TRBV5-1,.,TRBD2,TRBJ2-1,CASSVSSGGYNEQFF,TGCGCCAGCAGCGTATCTAGCGGGGGATACAATGAGCAGTTCTTC
TRBV25-1,.,.,TRBJ2-7,CASSEYAGNSGKTYEQYF,TGTGCCAGCAGTGAATATGCAGGGAATAGCGGCAAAACCTACGAGCAGTACTTC
TRBV5-4,.,.,TRBJ1-4,CASSLSRSGNEKLFF,TGTGCCAGCAGCTTGTCGAGGAGCGGTAATGAAAAACTGTTTTTT
TRBV29-1,once,.,TRBJ1-1,CSVESGAPGTEAFF,TGCAGCGTTGAAAGCGGGGCCCCCGGCACTGAAGCTTTCTTT
TRBV5-1,once,TRBD1,TRBJ2-7,CASSSTGESYEQYF,TGCGCCAGCAGCTCGACAGGGGAGTCCTACGAGCAGTACTTC
TRBV11-2,few,TRBD2,TRBJ2-1,CASSSRTSGFSYNEQFF,TGTGCCAGCAGCTCGCGGACTAGCGGATTCTCCTACAATGAGCAGTTCTTC
TRBV28,.,.,TRBJ1-3,CASSFRGSLGNTIYF,TGTGCCAGCAGTTTCAGGGGATCTCTCGGAAACACCATATATTTT
TRBV6-5,once,.,TRBJ2-7,CASSYKWGDDEQYF,TGTGCCAGCAGCTACAAGTGGGGGGACGACGAGCAGTACTTC
TRBV9,.,.,TRBJ2-7,CASSPVEFFLVKKHYEQYF,TGTGCCAGCAGCCCTGTGGAATTCTTCCTAGTCAAGAAGCACTACGAGCAGTACTTC
TRBV19,.,.,TRBJ2-7,CASSPSASYEQYF,TGTGCCAGTAGTCCTTCCGCCTCCTACGAGCAGTACTTC
TRBV28,.,.,TRBJ2-5,CASNAPGTETQYF,TGTGCCAGCAACGCCCCAGGGACAGAGACCCAGTACTTC
TRBV11-2,.,TRBD2,TRBJ2-7,CASSLGTSGSSYEQYF,TGTGCCAGCAGCTTAGGGACTAGCGGGAGCTCTTACGAGCAGTACTTC
TRBV11-3,.,.,TRBJ2-3,CASSSGVNTDTQYF,TGTGCCAGCAGCTCCGGGGTGAACACAGATACGCAGTATTTT
TRBV5-4,.,.,TRBJ1-1,CASSFWGFTEAFF,TGTGCCAGCAGCTTTTGGGGGTTCACTGAAGCTTTCTTT
TRBV27,.,TRBD2,TRBJ2-1,CATNYISGGYGEQFF,TGTGCCACCAATTATATTAGCGGGGGATACGGTGAGCAGTTCTTC
TRBV7-2,.,TRBD2,TRBJ2-4,CASSLVAGKNIQYF,TGTGCCAGCAGCTTAGTAGCGGGGAAAAACATTCAGTACTTC
TRBV6-1,few,.,TRBJ2-1,CASSALDEQFF,TGTGCCAGCAGTGCCCTCGATGAGCAGTTCTTC
TRBV7-3,many,.,TRBJ2-1,CASSSQGLAEEQFF,TGTGCCAGCAGCTCACAGGGGCTAGCGGAAGAGCAGTTCTTC
TRBV10-1,.,.,TRBJ2-2,CASSFGQKHTGELFF,TGCGCCAGCAGTTTTGGACAGAAACACACCGGGGAGCTGTTTTTT
TRBV19,.,TRBD2,TRBJ2-1,CASRLTSGTYNEQFF,TGTGCCAGTAGACTAACTAGCGGGACCTACAATGAGCAGTTCTTC
TRBV6-6,.,TRBD1,TRBJ1-5,CASSSDRGSSNQPQHF,TGTGCCAGCAGTTCCGACAGGGGAAGTAGCAATCAGCCCCAGCATTTT
TRBV7-2,.,.,TRBJ1-1,CASSFRGYPGTEAFF,TGTGCCAGCAGCTTTAGGGGTTACCCTGGGACTGAAGCTTTCTTT
TRBV11-2,.,TRBD2,TRBJ2-2,CASKKGGPTGELFF,TGTGCCAGCAAGAAGGGAGGGCCCACCGGGGAGCTGTTTTTT
TRBV29-1,.,TRBD1,TRBJ2-1,CSVEPRTGNSYNEQFF,TGCAGCGTTGAACCCCGGACAGGGAACTCCTACAATGAGCAGTTCTTC
TRBV5-4,.,.,TRBJ2-7,CASSLGGQRSPYEQYF,TGTGCCAGCAGCTTGGGTGGCCAGCGAAGCCCCTACGAGCAGTACTTC
TRBV28,.,.,TRBJ1-5,CASNPYRENQPQHF,TGTGCCAGCAACCCATACAGGGAAAATCAGCCCCAGCATTTT
TRBV5-1,.,.,TRBJ2-5,CASSLDGTMQETQYF,TGCGCCAGCAGCTTGGATGGGACAATGCAAGAGACCCAGTACTTC
TRBV5-1,once,TRBD2,TRBJ2-1,CASSSTSGAQQEQFF,TGCGCCAGCAGCTCGACTAGCGGAGCACAACAGGAGCAGTTCTTC
TRBV28,.,.,TRBJ2-5,CASNLGGPQETQYF,TGTGCCAGTAATCTAGGAGGCCCCCAAGAGACCCAGTACTTC
TRBV28,.,TRBD1,TRBJ1-2,CASSRDRARDTF,TGTGCCAGCAGTAGGGACAGGGCGCGGGACACCTTC
TRBV28,.,.,TRBJ2-1,CASSSTSDNEQFF,TGTGCCAGCAGCTCCACCTCTGACAATGAGCAGTTCTTC
TRBV11-2,.,TRBD2,TRBJ2-1,CASSSPGLAGWNEQFF,TGTGCCAGCAGCTCCCCCGGACTAGCGGGATGGAATGAGCAGTTCTTC
TRBV28,.,.,TRBJ2-7,CASGPIYEQYF,TGTGCCAGCGGACCGATCTACGAGCAGTACTTC
TRBV7-9,.,TRBD2,TRBJ2-2,CASTPRQREVNTGELFF,TGTGCCAGCACCCCCCGGCAGCGGGAGGTGAACACCGGGGAGCTGTTTTTT
TRBV19,.,TRBD1,TRBJ1-4,CASSDRGASEKLFF,TGTGCCAGTAGCGACAGGGGCGCCTCTGAAAAACTGTTTTTT